Described below is a single T cell receptor beta chain sequence and its context. Each donor's blood draw was 7.5 to 10 milliliters of peripheral blood. V was shortened by 1 base and J by 6 bases, with 14 bases between the two germline ends. The length of the CDR3 is 15 residues. Germline loops: CDR1 SGHAT, CDR2 FQNNGV. The data are from a study of blood T cells in healthy people across ages. Study-level background: The template switching approach captured approximately one barcoded beta molecule for every two T cells.

The second PCR ran roughly 7 to 11 cycles with a sample-barcoded 5' primer and J-beta primers. MiXCR was run by TCRdb on the 5' RACE reads, yielding one entry per CDR3 protein. The sample contains more than 800,000 distinct CDR3 sequences, about 30% of which appear only once. The sequence was obtained from a woman older than 75 in good health. Sequencing was carried out using blood. The rearrangement links TRBV11-2 to TRBJ2-3, with no clear D. The CDR3 region is CASSLVDGIRDTQYF. In DNA, the CDR3 is TGTGCCAGCAGCTTAGTTGATGGGATCCGCGATACGCAGTATTTT.